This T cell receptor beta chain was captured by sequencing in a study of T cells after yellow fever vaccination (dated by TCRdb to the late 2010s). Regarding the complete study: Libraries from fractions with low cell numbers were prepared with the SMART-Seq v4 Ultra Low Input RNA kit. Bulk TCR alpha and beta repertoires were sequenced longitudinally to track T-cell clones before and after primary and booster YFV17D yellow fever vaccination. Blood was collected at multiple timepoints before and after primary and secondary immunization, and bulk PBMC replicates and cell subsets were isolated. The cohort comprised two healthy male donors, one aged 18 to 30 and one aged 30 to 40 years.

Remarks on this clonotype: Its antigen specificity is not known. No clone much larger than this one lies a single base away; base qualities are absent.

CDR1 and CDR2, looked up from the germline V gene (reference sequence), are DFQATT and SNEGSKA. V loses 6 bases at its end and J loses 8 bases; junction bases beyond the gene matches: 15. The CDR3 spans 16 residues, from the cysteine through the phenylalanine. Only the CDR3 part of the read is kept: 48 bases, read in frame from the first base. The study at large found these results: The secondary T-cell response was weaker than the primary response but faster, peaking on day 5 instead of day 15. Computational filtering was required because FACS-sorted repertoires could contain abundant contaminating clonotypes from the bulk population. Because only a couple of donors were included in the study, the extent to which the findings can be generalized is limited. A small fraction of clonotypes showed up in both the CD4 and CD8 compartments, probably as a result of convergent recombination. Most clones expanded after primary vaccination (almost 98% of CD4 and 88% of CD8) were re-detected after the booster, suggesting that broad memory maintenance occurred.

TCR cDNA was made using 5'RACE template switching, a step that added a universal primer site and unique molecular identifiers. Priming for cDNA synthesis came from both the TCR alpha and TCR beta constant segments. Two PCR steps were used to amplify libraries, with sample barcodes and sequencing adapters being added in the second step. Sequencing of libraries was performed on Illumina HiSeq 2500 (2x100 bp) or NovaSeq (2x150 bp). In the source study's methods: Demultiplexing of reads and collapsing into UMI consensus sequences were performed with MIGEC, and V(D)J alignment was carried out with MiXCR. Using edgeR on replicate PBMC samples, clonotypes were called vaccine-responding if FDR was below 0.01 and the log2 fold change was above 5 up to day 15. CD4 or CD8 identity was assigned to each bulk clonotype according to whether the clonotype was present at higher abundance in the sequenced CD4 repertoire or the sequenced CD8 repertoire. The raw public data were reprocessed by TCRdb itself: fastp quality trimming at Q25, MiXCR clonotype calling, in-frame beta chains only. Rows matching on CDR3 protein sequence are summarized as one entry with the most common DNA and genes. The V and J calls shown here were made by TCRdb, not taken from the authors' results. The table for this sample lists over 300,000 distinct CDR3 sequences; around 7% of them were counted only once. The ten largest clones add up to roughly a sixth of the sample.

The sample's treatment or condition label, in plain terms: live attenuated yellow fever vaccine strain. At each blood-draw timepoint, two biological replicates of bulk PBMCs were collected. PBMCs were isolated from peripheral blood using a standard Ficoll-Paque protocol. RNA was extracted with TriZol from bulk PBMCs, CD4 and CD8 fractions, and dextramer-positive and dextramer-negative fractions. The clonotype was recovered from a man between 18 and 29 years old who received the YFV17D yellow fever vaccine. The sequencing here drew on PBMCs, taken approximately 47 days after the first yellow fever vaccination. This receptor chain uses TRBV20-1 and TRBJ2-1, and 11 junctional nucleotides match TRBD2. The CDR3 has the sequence CSAILSGGARDDEQFF. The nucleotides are TGCAGTGCGATCCTTAGCGGGGGGGCCAGGGACGATGAGCAGTTCTTC.